The 29 T cell receptor beta chains listed next were all sequenced from one sample in a study of cytomegalovirus exposure and HLA in healthy donors. The study ran its PCR with 60 Vbeta and 13 Jbeta primers. The repertoire was sequenced with immunoSEQ multiplex PCR; TCRdb's copy has only in-frame clones and lacks some. The sample consists of 150,000 to 200,000 clones, 78% of them appearing once. Material for sequencing was PBMCs. The receptors come from a woman aged 30 to 39 in good health and CMV-seropositive.

V and J are TRBV5-1 and TRBJ1-6; a weak D match, TRBD1 (6 bases). CDR1 is SGHRS and CDR2 is YFSETQ in the germline V gene. The CDR3 length is 16 residues. With 1 base removed from V and 12 bases from J, the gap between germline ends came to 20 bases. In DNA form, the CDR3 reads TGCGCCAGCAGCTTGTCTGCGTCGACAGGTGTCGAACCCCTCCACTTT. Translated, it gives CASSLSASTGVEPLHF.

The V call is TRBV11-3, the J call TRBJ2-1; 13 bases map to TRBD2. The CDR3 runs 15 residues. Losses at the gene ends were 5 bases for V and 8 bases for J; bases not matched to a gene: 6. The germline V gene encodes CDR1 SGHNT and CDR2 YENEEA. CDR3 DNA sequence: TGTGCCAGCAGCCCTAGGACTAGCGGGAGCGATGAGCAGTTCTTC. Its translation is CASSPRTSGSDEQFF.

The V call is TRBV5-1, the J call TRBJ1-4, with D possibly matching TRBD1 (5 bases). Germline-derived CDR1 and CDR2 are SGHRS and YFSETQ. Deletions cut 2 bases from V and 3 bases from J, with 8 bases between. The CDR3 has 14 amino acids. The CDR3 region has the DNA TGCGCCAGCAGCTTCGGGGGTTCTAATGAAAAACTGTTTTTT. It codes for CASSFGGSNEKLFF.

The chain recombines TRBV5-1 with TRBJ2-2; D is unclear. The CDR3 is made up of 12 amino acids. The V end lost 2 bases, the J end lost 6 bases, and 5 bases lay between the germline ends. CDR1 and CDR2 (germline): SGHRS, YFSETQ. The CDR3 reads CASSFDSGELFF. The CDR3 DNA follows: TGCGCCAGCAGCTTCGACTCCGGGGAGCTGTTTTTT.

CDR3 protein: CAWSGQYSNQPQHF. The CDR3 bases are TGTGCCTGGAGTGGACAATATAGCAATCAGCCCCAGCATTTT. The chain employs TRBV30 and TRBJ1-5; no reliable D call. The germline V gene has CDR1 GTSNPN and CDR2 SVGIG (reference sequence). V was trimmed by 1 base and J by 0 bases, leaving 7 bases between them. This CDR3 contains 14 residues.

The chain combines TRBV2 with TRBJ1-4, with 7 bases aligning to TRBD1. V shed 5 bases and J 3 bases; nucleotides not matched to a gene: 18. CDR3 length: 19 residues. CDR1 and CDR2 from the germline V gene are SNHLY and FYNNEI. The chain's CDR3 is CASSLDRPTLAPPNEKLFF. In DNA, the CDR3 is TGTGCCAGCAGTCTGGACAGGCCCACCCTCGCCCCTCCTAATGAAAAACTGTTTTTT.

The rearrangement uses TRBV5-1 and TRBJ2-3; 12 bases are shared with TRBD2. Unmatched junction bases numbered 14, after V lost 4 bases and J lost 11 bases. CDR1 is SGHRS, CDR2 YFSETQ, per germline. The CDR3 runs 16 residues. CDR3: CASSHLTSGGPQEQYF. As DNA, the CDR3 is TGCGCCAGCAGCCACCTTACTAGCGGGGGGCCGCAAGAGCAGTATTTT.

This rearrangement joins TRBV4-1 to TRBJ2-7; 12 bases align to TRBD1. In germline, CDR1 is MGHRA, CDR2 YSYEKL. CDR3 size: 17 residues. Trimming removed 1 base from V and 2 bases from J; junction bases left unmatched: 6. The CDR3 protein is CASSQVLRDRGPYEQYF. The DNA of the CDR3 is TGCGCCAGCAGCCAAGTACTCCGGGACAGGGGGCCCTACGAGCAGTACTTC.

This clone was counted once. J is TRBJ2-1 and V is TRBV9; D remains ambiguous. The V end lost 3 bases, the J end lost 2 bases, and 33 bases lay between the germline ends. The CDR3 sequence is 22 residues long. Germline V gives CDR1 SGDLS, CDR2 YYNGEE. Written as DNA, the CDR3 is TGTGCCAGCAGCGCAAGCACCCCTCCAAAATTAGGAGATACTGTGGCCTACAATGAGCAGTTCTTC. This codes for CASSASTPPKLGDTVAYNEQFF.

The rearrangement links TRBV2 to TRBJ2-2; no clear D gene. CDR1 and CDR2 from the germline V gene are SNHLY and FYNNEI. V lost 9 bases, J lost 6 bases, and 11 bases lay in between. This CDR3 is built from 12 residues. CDR3 residues: CASNYSPGELFF. The DNA for the CDR3 is TGTGCCAGTAATTACAGTCCCGGGGAGCTGTTTTTT.

The genes are TRBV19 and TRBJ1-2, with D unresolved. Germline V gene data show CDR1 as LNHDA and CDR2 as SQIVND (reference sequence). Trimming pared 2 bases from V and 4 bases from J, leaving 11 bases between. This CDR3 has 14 residues. In DNA form, the CDR3 reads TGTGCCAGTAGTATAATCAACCCGAGCTATGGCTACACCTTC. Protein sequence: CASSIINPSYGYTF.

This clone was seen a handful of times. The chain combines TRBV19 with TRBJ1-3; D is possibly TRBD1 (5 bases). Per germline, CDR1 LNHDA and CDR2 SQIVND (reference sequence). V was trimmed by 4 bases and J by 0 bases, leaving 13 bases between them. The CDR3 is made up of 16 amino acids. CDR3 loop: CASSTRDSDSGNTIYF. DNA of the CDR3: TGTGCCAGTAGTACCAGGGACTCCGACTCTGGAAACACCATATATTTT.

Remarks on this clone: The same CDR3 is also encoded by other DNA sequences in this sample. The chain employs TRBV7-6 and TRBJ2-1; D is possibly TRBD2 (7 bases). The CDR3 spans 13 residues. The V gene's germline CDR1 is SGHVS and CDR2 FNYEAQ. Trimming took 3 bases from V and 9 from J, leaving 12 bases between them. In DNA, the CDR3 is TGTGCCAGCAGCTTGACGGGGGGCAGTGAGCAGTTCTTC. Amino acid sequence: CASSLTGGSEQFF.

The rearrangement links TRBV6-6 to TRBJ2-3, with a tentative D call TRBD2 (5 bases). The germline CDR1 and CDR2 sequences are MNHNY and SVGAGI (reference sequence). Trimming pared 2 bases from V and 0 bases from J, leaving 12 bases between. The CDR3 contains 16 residues. The CDR3 nucleotides read TGTGCCAGCAGTTACGCGGCCCAGCGGAGCACAGATACGCAGTATTTT. It codes for CASSYAAQRSTDTQYF.

The CDR3 DNA is TGTGCCAGCAGTTACGGCGGAAACTCCTACGAGCAGTACTTC. It specifies CASSYGGNSYEQYF. The rearrangement links TRBV28 to TRBJ2-7, with D uncertain. Germline CDR1 and CDR2: MDHEN and SYDVKM. Deletions cut 4 bases from V and 0 bases from J, with 10 bases between. The CDR3 has 14 residues. Full variable domain (outside the CDR3, taken from reference TRBV28 and TRBJ2-7): DVKVTQSSRYLVKRTGEKVFLECVQDMDHENMFWYRQDPGLGLRLIYFSYDVKMKEKGDIPEGYSVSREKKERFSLILESASTNQTSMYLCASSYGGNSYEQYFGPGTRLTVT.

The chain links TRBV7-9 to TRBJ2-7, with TRBD1 matching 10 bases. Losses at the gene ends were 4 bases for V and 3 bases for J; bases not matched to a gene: 3. This CDR3 has 14 residues. Germline CDR1 is SEHNR and CDR2 is FQNEAQ (reference sequence). The CDR3 protein is CASSSGTGDYEQYF. CDR3 coding DNA: TGTGCCAGCAGCTCCGGGACAGGGGACTACGAGCAGTACTTC.

The chain combines TRBV21-1 with TRBJ1-4; TRBD1, the D gene given by the table, was not confirmed from the DNA. TRBV21-1 has pseudogene status. This CDR3 spans 18 amino acids. CDR3 in DNA: TGTGCCAGCAGCAAAAAAGGAGGACAGTACAGGACTAATGAAAAACTGTTTTTT. This sequence encodes CASSKKGGQYRTNEKLFF.

The chain links TRBV28 to TRBJ2-5; 8 bases are shared with TRBD1. Germline values: CDR1 MDHEN, CDR2 SYDVKM. The CDR3 runs 14 residues. J was trimmed by 5 bases and V by 2 bases; bases with no gene match: 4. DNA for the CDR3: TGTGCCAGCAGTTTACAGGGGGCGGGTGAGACCCAGTACTTC. This sequence encodes CASSLQGAGETQYF.

V gene TRBV5-4 combines with J gene TRBJ2-3, with 9 bases lining up with TRBD1. This CDR3 has 16 residues. Per the germline V gene, CDR1 is SGHNT and CDR2 is YYREEE (reference sequence). Germline trimming cut 4 bases from V and 3 bases from J; bases unmatched to any gene: 9. The CDR3 is CASSPFRDRATDTQYF. CDR3 coding DNA: TGTGCCAGCAGCCCCTTCCGGGACAGGGCAACAGATACGCAGTATTTT.

The V gene is TRBV27, the J gene TRBJ2-3; 7 bases are a match to TRBD1. CDR3 length equals 14 residues. Germline CDR1 and CDR2: MNHEY and SMNVEV (reference sequence). V trimming: 5 bases; J trimming: 2 bases; junction bases outside the gene matches: 4. The CDR3 spells CASSLDRATDTQYF. The CDR3 DNA is TGTGCCAGCAGTCTAGACAGGGCCACAGATACGCAGTATTTT.

This clone was detected only a few times. J is TRBJ1-2 and V is TRBV4-2, with 7 nucleotides matching TRBD1. Losses at the gene ends were 2 bases for V and 4 bases for J; bases not matched to a gene: 7. The CDR3 totals 15 residues. In germline, CDR1 is LGHNA, CDR2 YNFKEQ. Written as DNA, the CDR3 is TGTGCCAGCAGCCAAAATAAGGGGGCGGTCTATGGCTACACCTTC. It specifies CASSQNKGAVYGYTF.

In its sample, this clone was seen a few times. CDR3 loop: CASRGGRGRETQYF. CDR3 coding DNA: TGTGCCAGTAGAGGGGGAAGGGGGCGAGAGACCCAGTACTTC. The chain joins TRBV19 to TRBJ2-5; 7 positions agree with TRBD1. Germline CDR1 is LNHDA and CDR2 is SQIVND (reference sequence). Unmatched junction bases numbered 8, after V lost 6 bases and J lost 4 bases. The CDR3 has 14 amino acids.

About this clone itself: The same CDR3 also results from other DNA sequences found in this sample. The genes are TRBV9 and TRBJ2-7; weak D call: TRBD2 (6 bases). The CDR3 runs to 14 residues. The V and J ends lost 0 bases and 4 bases respectively, with 11 bases between them. Germline CDR1 SGDLS, CDR2 YYNGEE. The CDR3 protein is CASSVGSGGYEQYF. The CDR3 region has the DNA TGTGCCAGCAGCGTAGGGTCTGGGGGGTACGAGCAGTACTTC.

The rearrangement joins TRBV7-8 to TRBJ2-5; the match to TRBD2 covers 9 bases. Unmatched junction bases numbered 8, after V lost 1 base and J lost 5 bases. Germline-derived CDR1 and CDR2 are SGHVS and FQNEAQ. The CDR3 extends over 16 amino acids. CDR3 protein: CASSLEVAGARETQYF. For the CDR3, the DNA is TGTGCCAGCAGCTTAGAGGTAGCGGGGGCACGTGAGACCCAGTACTTC.

J is TRBJ2-7 and V is TRBV29-1; 8 bases line up with TRBD1. The V gene's germline CDR1 is SQVTM and CDR2 ANQGSEA. Trimming removed 6 bases from V and 3 bases from J; junction bases left unmatched: 13. The CDR3 runs 15 residues. CDR3 DNA sequence: TGCAGCGTCCGGGGTGACAGGGGTCCCTACTACGAGCAGTACTTC. It codes for CSVRGDRGPYYEQYF.

The chain has TRBV9 and TRBJ2-3; no definite D call. Germline CDR1 and CDR2: SGDLS and YYNGEE. The CDR3 extends over 15 amino acids. The V end was cut by 3 bases, the J end by 1 base, with 12 bases between. CDR3 amino acids: CASSALSLGTDTQYF. The CDR3 DNA reads as TGTGCCAGCAGCGCCCTAAGCTTAGGCACAGATACGCAGTATTTT.

The genes are TRBV4-1 and TRBJ2-1; TRBD2 agrees at 11 bases. CDR3 length: 16 residues. Per the germline V gene, CDR1 is MGHRA and CDR2 is YSYEKL. The V segment lost 3 bases and the J segment 4 bases; nucleotides outside the gene matches: 5. As DNA, the CDR3 is TGCGCCAGCAGCCAGCCGCTAGCGGGAGGTTACAATGAGCAGTTCTTC. This codes for CASSQPLAGGYNEQFF.

The chain is built from TRBV12-5 and TRBJ1-1; TRBD1 might be the D (5 bases). From germline, CDR1 is LGHNT and CDR2 FRNRAP. V dropped 3 bases and J dropped 3 bases, with 11 bases sitting between them. The CDR3 spans 14 residues. The CDR3 loop reads CASGFWGVDTEAFF. The CDR3 nucleotides are TGTGCTAGTGGTTTTTGGGGGGTCGACACTGAAGCTTTCTTT.

DNA for the CDR3: TGCGCCAGCAGCTCCCTCCTAGCGGGAGAGGCTAATACGCAGTATTTT. It specifies CASSSLLAGEANTQYF. The J gene is TRBJ2-3, the V gene TRBV5-1; 10 bases are shared with TRBD2. The CDR3 runs 16 residues. Trimming removed 3 bases from V and 7 bases from J; junction bases left unmatched: 11. Germline values: CDR1 SGHRS, CDR2 YFSETQ.